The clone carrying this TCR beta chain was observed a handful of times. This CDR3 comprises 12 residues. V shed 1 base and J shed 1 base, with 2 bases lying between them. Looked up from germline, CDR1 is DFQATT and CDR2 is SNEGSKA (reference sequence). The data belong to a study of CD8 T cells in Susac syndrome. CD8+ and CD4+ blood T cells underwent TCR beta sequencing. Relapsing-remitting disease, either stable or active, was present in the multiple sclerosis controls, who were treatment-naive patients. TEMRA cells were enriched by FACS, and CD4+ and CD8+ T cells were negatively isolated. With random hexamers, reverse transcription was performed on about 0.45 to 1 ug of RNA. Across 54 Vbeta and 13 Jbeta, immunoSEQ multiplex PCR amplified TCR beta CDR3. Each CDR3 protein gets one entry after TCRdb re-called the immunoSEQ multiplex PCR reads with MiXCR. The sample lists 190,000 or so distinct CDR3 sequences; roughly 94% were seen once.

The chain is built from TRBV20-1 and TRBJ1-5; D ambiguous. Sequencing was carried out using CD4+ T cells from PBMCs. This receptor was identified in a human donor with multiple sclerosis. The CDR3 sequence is CSARASNQPQHF. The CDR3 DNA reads TGCAGTGCTAGAGCCAGCAATCAGCCCCAGCATTTT.